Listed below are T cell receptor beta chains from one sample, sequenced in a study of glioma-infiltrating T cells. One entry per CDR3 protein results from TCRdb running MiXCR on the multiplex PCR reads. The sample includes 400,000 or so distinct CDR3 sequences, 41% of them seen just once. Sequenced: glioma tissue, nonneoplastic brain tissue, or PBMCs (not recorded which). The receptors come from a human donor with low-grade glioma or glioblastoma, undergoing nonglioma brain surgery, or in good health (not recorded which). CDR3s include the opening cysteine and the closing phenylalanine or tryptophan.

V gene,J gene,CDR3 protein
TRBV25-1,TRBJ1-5,CASSGQGVNQPQHF
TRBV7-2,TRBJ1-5,CASSFRSRISNQPQHF
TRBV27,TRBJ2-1,CASSFEGWDEQFF
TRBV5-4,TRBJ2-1,CASSPQGSRTNEQFF
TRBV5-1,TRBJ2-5,CASRGLQETQYF
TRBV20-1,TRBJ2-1,CSAQAGTSANNEQFF
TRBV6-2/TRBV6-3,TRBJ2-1,CASSYPPMVLAGNEQFF
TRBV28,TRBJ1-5,CASSLVGGRNQPQHF
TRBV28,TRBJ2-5,CASSYPSRATGRISGETQYF
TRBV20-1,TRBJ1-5,CSANKLGAVSNRPQHF
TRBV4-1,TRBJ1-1,CASSQDSGNTEAFF
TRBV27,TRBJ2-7,CASSFGTATEQYF
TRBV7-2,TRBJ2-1,CASSFDRTRNEQFF
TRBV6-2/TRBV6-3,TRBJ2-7,CASSPRQGAYGQYF
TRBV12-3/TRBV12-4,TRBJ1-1,CASSPTGGVSGAFF
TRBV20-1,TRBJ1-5,CSARDRGQPQHF
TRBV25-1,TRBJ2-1,CAIRNLRDEQFF
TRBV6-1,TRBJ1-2,CASSQGDGYTF
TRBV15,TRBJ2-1,CATSRDRTGGRYNERFF
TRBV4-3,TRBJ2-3,CASSQAGQPDTQYF
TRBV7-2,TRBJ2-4,CASSFPFGIQYF
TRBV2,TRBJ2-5,CASWGTTVTLQETQYF
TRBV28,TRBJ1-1,CASPPATGVNTEAFF
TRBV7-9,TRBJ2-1,CASSRHNEQFF
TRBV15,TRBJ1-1,CATSREGVRGDTEAFF
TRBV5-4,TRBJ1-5,CASSLDTNQPQHF
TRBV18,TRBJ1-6,CASSPPTGGNNSPLHF